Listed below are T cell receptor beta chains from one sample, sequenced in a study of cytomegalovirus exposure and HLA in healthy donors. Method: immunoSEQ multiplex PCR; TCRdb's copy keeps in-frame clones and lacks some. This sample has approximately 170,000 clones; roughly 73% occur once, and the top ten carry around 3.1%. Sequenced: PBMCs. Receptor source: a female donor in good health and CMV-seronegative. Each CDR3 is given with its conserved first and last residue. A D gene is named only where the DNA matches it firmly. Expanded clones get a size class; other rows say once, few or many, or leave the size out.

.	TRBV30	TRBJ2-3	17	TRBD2	TGTGCCTGGAGGGCAGGGACTAGCGGGAGTAGCACAGATACGCAGTATTTT	CAWRAGTSGSSTDTQYF
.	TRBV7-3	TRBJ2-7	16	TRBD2	TGTGCCAGCAGCTTAATTCCGACTAGCGTCCTCTACGAGCAGTACTTC	CASSLIPTSVLYEQYF
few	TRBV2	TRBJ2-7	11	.	TGTGCCAGCGGGGCGGTGCTCGAGCAGTACTTC	CASGAVLEQYF
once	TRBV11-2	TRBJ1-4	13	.	TGTGCCAGCAGTTCCTTTGGGGCTGAAAAACTGTTTTTT	CASSSFGAEKLFF
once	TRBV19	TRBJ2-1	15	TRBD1	TGTGCCAGTAGTAAAGACAGGGGGAACTACAATGAGCAGTTCTTC	CASSKDRGNYNEQFF
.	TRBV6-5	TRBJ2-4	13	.	TGTGCCAGCAGCTCAGGAGCCAAAAACATTCAGTACTTC	CASSSGAKNIQYF
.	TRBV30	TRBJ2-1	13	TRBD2	TGTGCCTGGAGGCTAGCGGGAGCGGTTGAGCAGTTCTTC	CAWRLAGAVEQFF
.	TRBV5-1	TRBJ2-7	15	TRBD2	TGCGCCAGCAGCTTGGTTCTAGCGGGTACCTACGAGCAGTACTTC	CASSLVLAGTYEQYF
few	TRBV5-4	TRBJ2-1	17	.	TGTGCCAGCAGCTCTGGCGGCGGGGCTAGCTCCTACAATGAGCAGTTCTTC	CASSSGGGASSYNEQFF
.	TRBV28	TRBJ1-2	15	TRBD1	TGTGCCAGCAGTTTTGGTGACAGGGCTGCCTATGGCTACACCTTC	CASSFGDRAAYGYTF
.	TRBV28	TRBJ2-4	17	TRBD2	TGTGCCAGCAGCTCACCCGGGGGGGCCAAGTCCAAAAACATTCAGTACTTC	CASSSPGGAKSKNIQYF
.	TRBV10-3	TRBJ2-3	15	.	TGTGCCATCAGTGAGTCGAATGGAGGCACAGATACGCAGTATTTT	CAISESNGGTDTQYF
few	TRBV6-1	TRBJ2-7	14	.	TGTGCCAGCAGTCAAGGTATTCAGGCCTACGAGCAGTACTTC	CASSQGIQAYEQYF
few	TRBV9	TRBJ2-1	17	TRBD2	TGTGCCAGCAGCGTCGAAGGGCTGGCGGGGGGGCCCCATGAGCAGTTCTTC	CASSVEGLAGGPHEQFF
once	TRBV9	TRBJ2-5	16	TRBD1	TGTGCCAGCAGCTCGCGGACAGGGGGCCAGGGAGAGACCCAGTACTTC	CASSSRTGGQGETQYF
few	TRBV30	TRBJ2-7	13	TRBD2	TGTGCCTGGACGGTCGGGGGGGGGACCGAGCAGTACTTC	CAWTVGGGTEQYF
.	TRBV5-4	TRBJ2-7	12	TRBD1	TGTGCCAGCAGCTGGGGGACAGACGAGCAGTACTTC	CASSWGTDEQYF
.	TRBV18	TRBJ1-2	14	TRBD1	TGTGCCAGCTCACAGACAGGGGAGGGTTACGGCTACACCTTC	CASSQTGEGYGYTF
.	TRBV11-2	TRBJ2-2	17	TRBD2	TGTGCCAGCAGCTTAAAGCGGGGGGGCCAGAACACCGGGGAGCTGTTTTTT	CASSLKRGGQNTGELFF
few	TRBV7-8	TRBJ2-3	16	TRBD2	TGTGCCAGCAGCCTCGGACTAGCGGGGGGAACAGATACGCAGTATTTT	CASSLGLAGGTDTQYF
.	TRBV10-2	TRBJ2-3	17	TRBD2	TGCGCCAGCAGCCTAGCGGGGGCCACCTCTAGCACAGATACGCAGTATTTT	CASSLAGATSSTDTQYF
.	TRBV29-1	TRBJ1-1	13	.	TGCAGCGTTGGTCAGGGCGGGAACACTGAAGCTTTCTTT	CSVGQGGNTEAFF
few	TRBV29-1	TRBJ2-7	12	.	TGCAGCGCCCAAGACAACGCGATAGGGCAGTACTTC	CSAQDNAIGQYF
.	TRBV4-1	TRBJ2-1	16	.	TGCGCCAGCACCCCGGAGGGGAAAAGCTCCTACAATGAGCAGTTCTTC	CASTPEGKSSYNEQFF
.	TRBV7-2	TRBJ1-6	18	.	TGTGCCAGCAGCTTAAGGGGGTGGGAGAGCTCCTATAATTCACCCCTCCACTTT	CASSLRGWESSYNSPLHF
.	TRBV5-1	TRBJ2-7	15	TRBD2	TGCGCCAGCAGCTCGACTAGCGAGATCTATAACGGGCAGTACTTC	CASSSTSEIYNGQYF
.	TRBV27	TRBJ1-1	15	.	TGTGCCAGCAGTTCTTTTGGAGATTCGAACACTGAAGCTTTCTTT	CASSSFGDSNTEAFF
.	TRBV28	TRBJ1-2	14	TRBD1	TGTGCCAGCAGTGCGACAGGGGGTTACTATGGCTACACCTTC	CASSATGGYYGYTF
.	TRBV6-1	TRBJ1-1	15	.	TGTGCCAGCAGCCGACCTGGGCAGGGAGGCACTGAAGCTTTCTTT	CASSRPGQGGTEAFF
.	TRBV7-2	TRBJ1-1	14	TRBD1	TGTGCCAGCAGCTTTGGACAGGGTAACACTGAAGCTTTCTTT	CASSFGQGNTEAFF
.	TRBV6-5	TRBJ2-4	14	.	TGTGCCAGCAGTTCGGAGGGGTCCAAAAACATTCAGTACTTC	CASSSEGSKNIQYF
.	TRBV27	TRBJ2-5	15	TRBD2	TGTGCCAGCAGAGGACTAGCGCGGGGCCAAGAGACCCAGTACTTC	CASRGLARGQETQYF